Below, one TCR beta chain is given with its context. Its antigen is undetermined. The data were taken from a study of blood T cells in healthy people across ages. Study-wide results and limits: Age brought a roughly linear fall in TCR beta diversity measured per million T cells. Possibly confounding the expanded clonotype changes was the fact that donor CMV status was unknown.

A second PCR of roughly 7 to 11 cycles used a sample-barcoded 5' primer and a J-beta primer mix. TCRdb itself ran the 5' RACE reads through MiXCR, one entry per CDR3 protein. The data hold around 1,100,000 distinct CDR3 sequences, with around two fifths observed a single time. In germline, CDR1 is DFQATT, CDR2 SNEGSKA (reference sequence). The V and J ends lost 8 bases and 0 bases, in that order; junction bases with no gene match: 9. The CDR3 is 14 amino acids. The source is a man between 18 and 29 years old in good health. The V call is TRBV20-1, the J call TRBJ1-2; TRBD1 agrees at 7 bases. The sample comprised blood. The CDR3 loop reads CSNRGPKANYGYTF. CDR3 bases: TGCAGTAACAGGGGACCTAAAGCTAACTATGGCTACACCTTC.